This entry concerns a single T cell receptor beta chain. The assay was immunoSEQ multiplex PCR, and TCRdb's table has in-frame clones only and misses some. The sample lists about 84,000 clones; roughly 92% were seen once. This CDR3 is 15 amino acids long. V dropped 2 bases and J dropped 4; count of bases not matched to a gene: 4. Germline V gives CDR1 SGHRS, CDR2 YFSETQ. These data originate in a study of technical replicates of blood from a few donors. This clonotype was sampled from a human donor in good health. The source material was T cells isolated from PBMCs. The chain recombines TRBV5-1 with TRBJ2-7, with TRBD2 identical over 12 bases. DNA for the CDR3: TGCGCCAGCAGCTTCTCTAGCGGGGGGGCTTACGAGCAGTACTTC. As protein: CASSFSSGGAYEQYF.